This T cell receptor (beta chain) is drawn from a study of molecular identifiers for immune sequencing clone quantification listed by TCRdb under 2018. In terms of the full investigation: In a replicate experiment, RNA from roughly 21,000 or 96,000 naive CD8 T cells was split into five aliquots, four of which were sequenced. The study was a methods study using CD8 T cells to benchmark molecular-identifier clustering-based TCR repertoire sequencing (MIDCIRS) and TCR RNA copy counting. Broad study findings and their caveats: Highly expanded clone sizes could be underestimated because identical TCR molecules may share a barcode. Spiked-in Jurkat TCR RNA equal to a single cell's worth was reported to be detectable even within 1,100,000 naive CD8 T cells. Spiked-in Jurkat TCR RNA (roughly 10 copies' worth), which is not part of the donor repertoire, was contained in the naive libraries. In CMV-specific effector cells, clones with more than 20 RNA copies accounted for over 97% of molecules, whereas in naive cells such clones accounted for under 1%. About 3.1 recovered TCR RNA copies per cell were obtained by modeling, versus about ten by digital PCR, implying a capture efficiency of about 30%. When barcode sub-clustering was not used, chimeric consensus sequences inflated TCR diversity, with chimeras reaching as high as 47%.

The library was built by means of PCR. The instrument given in TCRdb is NextSeq 500. Preparation of bulk TCR libraries followed a previously described approach, with the TCR primers listed in Table S5. Purification of total RNA was performed with the Qiagen AllPrep DNA/RNA kit. Reads from multiple sequencing runs of the same library were pooled before analysis. As for the original processing: Reads were retained only if an exact TCR constant sequence was present, and the retained reads were trimmed to 150 nt and grouped according to their 12-nt molecular barcodes. Within each barcode group, reads were sub-clustered at a 15% Levenshtein threshold, and quality-weighted consensus sequences were built per RNA molecule. Non-functional sequences were removed, as were lower-count sequences one edit away from another. Based on a fit of two negative binomial distributions, barcode sub-clusters having less than 20% of the maximum read count were discarded. Starting from the raw public reads, TCRdb applied fastp trimming at Q25, assembled clones with MiXCR and retained in-frame beta chains. Rows are unified per CDR3 protein, each entry keeping the most common DNA and genes. The V and J calls reflect TCRdb's pipeline rather than the authors' work. For this sample the table gives some 40,000 distinct CDR3 sequences, of which roughly 24% were detected only once. About 0.93% of the sample rests with the top ten.

This clonotype was picked up many times. This receptor's antigen is unknown. There are no base qualities to consult, and no much larger clone falls within one base. CDR1 and CDR2, per the germline V gene, are SGDLS and YYNGEE. The cysteine opens and the phenylalanine closes a CDR3 of 14 amino acids. CDR3 DNA only is kept here, 42 bases in frame from base 1. The V end loses 0 bases and the J end loses 1 base, and a stretch of 7 bases separates them. Libraries of naive CD8 T cells were generated from around 20,000 to 1,000,000 sorted cells, with 10%, 30% or 50% of the purified RNA used. Naive CD8 T cells, defined as CD8+CD4-CCR7+CD45RA+, were FACS-sorted into RLT Plus buffer on a BD FACSAria II. To test detection sensitivity, Jurkat RNA equal to ten TCR copies was added to samples of 20,000-1,000,000 naive CD8 T cells. Enrichment of CD8 T cells was done with RosetteSep CD8+ T Cell Enrichment Cocktail plus Ficoll-Paque, and ACK red cell lysis came afterward.

The sequence came from a human donor in good health. Some libraries in this study had Jurkat cell RNA spiked in. Sequencing was done on a sample of naive CD8+ T cells from blood, with Jurkat cell RNA spiked in. According to the study, the label for this sample's cell subset or site signals: FACS-sorted CD8+CD4-CCR7+CD45RA+ naive T cells. The V and J segments used are TRBV9 and TRBJ2-5; the D gene cannot be resolved reliably. The sequenced DNA: TGTGCCAGCAGCGTAGACGCCAGCCAAGAGACCCAGTACTTC. Protein translation: CASSVDASQETQYF.